These T cell receptor beta chains were read from a single sample in a study of CD8 T cells in Susac syndrome. TCRdb called the immunoSEQ multiplex PCR reads again in MiXCR, with one record for every CDR3 protein. The sample consists of fewer than 350,000 distinct CDR3 sequences, around 85% of them appearing once. Material: CD8+ T cells from PBMCs. The receptor source for this set is a human donor with multiple sclerosis. CDR3s include the opening cysteine and the closing phenylalanine or tryptophan. D genes are given only for firm matches. Where a row states a size, it is once, few, many or the class of an expanded clone; other rows omit it.

D gene	V gene	clone size	J gene	CDR3 DNA	CDR3 protein
NA	TRBV12-3/TRBV12-4	few	TRBJ2-7	TGTGCCAGCAGCATACCCTCTCGGACTATGCTCTACGAAGGGCAGTACTTC	CASSIPSRTMLYEGQYF
TRBD2	TRBV6-5	NA	TRBJ2-3	TGTGCCAGCAGTTATTTGGGGGAGGGCCTGGATACGCAGTATTTT	CASSYLGEGLDTQYF
NA	TRBV4-3	NA	TRBJ2-7	TGCGCCAGCAGCCAAGATAAGGGGAGCGGCCTCTACGAGCAGTACTTC	CASSQDKGSGLYEQYF
NA	TRBV28	NA	TRBJ1-1	TGTGCCAGCAGTTCCAACAGGGACACTGAAGCTTTCTTT	CASSSNRDTEAFF
TRBD1	TRBV10-2	NA	TRBJ1-1	TGCGCCAGCAGTCACACAGGGGGCTGGGAGAACACTGAAGCTTTCTTT	CASSHTGGWENTEAFF
TRBD1	TRBV28	NA	TRBJ1-1	TGTGCCAGCAGCTTGACAGGGATCGGGGTCATGAACACTGAAGCTTTCTTT	CASSLTGIGVMNTEAFF
TRBD2	TRBV27	NA	TRBJ2-1	TGTGCCAGCAGTTCTCTAGCGGGACCAAACAATGAGCAGTTCTTC	CASSSLAGPNNEQFF
TRBD1	TRBV7-9	NA	TRBJ1-1	TGTGCCAGCAGCGATACAGGGGGCGGAAGGACTGAAGCTTTCTTT	CASSDTGGGRTEAFF
NA	TRBV20-1	NA	TRBJ1-6	TGCAGTGCTAGAGATCTGGACCGGATGAGTCCGTCACCCCTCCACTTT	CSARDLDRMSPSPLHF
TRBD2	TRBV11-2	NA	TRBJ2-3	TGTGCCAGCAGCTTAGAAACTAGCGGGAGTGTTACAGATACGCAGTATTTT	CASSLETSGSVTDTQYF
TRBD1	TRBV7-2	NA	TRBJ1-4	TGTGCCAGCAGCCGAGGACAGGGAGGTGAAAAACTGTTTTTT	CASSRGQGGEKLFF
TRBD1	TRBV7-2	NA	TRBJ2-7	TGTGCCAGCAGCCAAGGGACAGGGGTATCCTACGAGCAGTACTTC	CASSQGTGVSYEQYF
TRBD1	TRBV4-3	NA	TRBJ2-1	TGCGCCAGCAGCTCCCGGACAGGGGGGTTCGATGAGCAGTTCTTC	CASSSRTGGFDEQFF
TRBD1	TRBV4-3	few	TRBJ2-7	TGCGCCAGCAGCCAAGATAAACAGGGGGACTACGAGCAGTACTTC	CASSQDKQGDYEQYF
NA	TRBV29-1	NA	TRBJ1-1	TGCATAGTCCCCGGGACTGAAGCTTTCTTT	CIVPGTEAFF
NA	TRBV5-3	NA	TRBJ2-2	TGTGCCAGAAGCTTTTCCTGGAGGAGGGGCAGGACCGGGGAGCTGTTTTTT	CARSFSWRRGRTGELFF
NA	TRBV4-2	NA	TRBJ1-1	TGTGCCAGCAGCCCAGTCCCTGGACGGTTGAACACTGAAGCTTTCTTT	CASSPVPGRLNTEAFF
NA	TRBV19	NA	TRBJ2-5	TGTGCCAGTAGTATTACAGCGGTAACTGGGACCCAGTACTTC	CASSITAVTGTQYF
TRBD1	TRBV5-1	once	TRBJ2-1	TGCGCCAGCAGCGAGATGGGACAGACCGACTACAATGAGCAGTTCTTC	CASSEMGQTDYNEQFF
TRBD1	TRBV28	NA	TRBJ1-5	TGTGCCAGCAGTTTCCCCGGGGTTACAGGGGGCAGGGGGGGCAATCAGCCCCAGCATTTT	CASSFPGVTGGRGGNQPQHF